This T cell receptor (beta chain) was sequenced during a study of regulatory dendritic cells for organ transplantation. Study-level points and caveats: Naive CD4+ and CD8+ repertoires were highly diverse; memory CD8+ was most oligoclonal. Regulatory dendritic cells appeared to expand memory CD8+ clones less than mature ones. Resting memory CD8+ T cells held the most alloreactive clonotypes.

Only in-frame clones appear in the TCRdb table, and some are missing; sequencing was by immunoSEQ multiplex PCR. The data contain about 11,000 clones, roughly four fifths of them singletons. The germline V gene has CDR1 SGHRS and CDR2 YFSETQ. Trimming stripped 6 bases from V and 4 bases from J, with 14 bases between. This CDR3 is 15 amino acids long. Sorted subsets were CFSE-labeled and cultured approximately 5 days with allogeneic dendritic cells. FACS sorted CD4+ or CD8+ T cells into CD45RA+ naive and CD45RO+ memory. In regard to this clone: The antigen remains unidentified.

The sequencing input was memory CD4+ T cells from blood cultured with regulatory dendritic cells. Subset of the sample: CD45RO+ memory T cells. V gene TRBV5-1 combines with J gene TRBJ2-6; tentative D call: TRBD1 (5 bases). This clonotype was sampled from a human donor in good health. CDR3 coding DNA: TGCGCCAGCACAACCACAGGAGACGGGGCCAACGTCCTGACTTTC. It codes for CASTTTGDGANVLTF.